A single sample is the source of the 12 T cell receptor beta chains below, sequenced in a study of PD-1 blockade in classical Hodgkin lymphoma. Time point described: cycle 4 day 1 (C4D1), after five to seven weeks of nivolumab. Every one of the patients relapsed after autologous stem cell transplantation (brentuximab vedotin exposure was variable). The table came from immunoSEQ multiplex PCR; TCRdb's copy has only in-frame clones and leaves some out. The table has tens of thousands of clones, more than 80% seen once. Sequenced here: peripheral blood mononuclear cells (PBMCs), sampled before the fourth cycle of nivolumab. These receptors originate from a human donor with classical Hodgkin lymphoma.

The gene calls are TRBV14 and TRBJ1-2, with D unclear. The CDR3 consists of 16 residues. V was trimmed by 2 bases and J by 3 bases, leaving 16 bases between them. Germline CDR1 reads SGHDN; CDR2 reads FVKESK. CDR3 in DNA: TGTGCCAGCAGCCAAACGGGCCTCTCTGCTGACTATGGCTACACCTTC. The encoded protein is CASSQTGLSADYGYTF.

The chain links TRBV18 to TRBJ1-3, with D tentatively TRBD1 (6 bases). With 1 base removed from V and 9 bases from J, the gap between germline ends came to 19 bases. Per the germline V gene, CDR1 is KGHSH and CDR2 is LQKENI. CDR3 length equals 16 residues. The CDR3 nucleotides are TGTGCCAGCTCACCACTCCCAGGGGAGGCTTTTGGCACCATATATTTT. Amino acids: CASSPLPGEAFGTIYF.

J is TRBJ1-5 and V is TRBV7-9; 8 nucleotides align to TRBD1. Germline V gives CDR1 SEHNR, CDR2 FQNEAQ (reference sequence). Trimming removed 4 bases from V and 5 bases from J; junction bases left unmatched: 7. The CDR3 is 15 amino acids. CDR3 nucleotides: TGTGCCAGCAGCTCCGGACAGGGAGGGGATCAGCCCCAGCATTTT. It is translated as CASSSGQGGDQPQHF.

The CDR3 bases are TGTGCCTGGGGAAATGAAAAACTGTTTTTT. This encodes CAWGNEKLFF. The chain couples TRBV30 to TRBJ1-4; no clear D. Trimming took off 5 bases at V and 5 bases at J, with 3 bases between the two ends. The CDR3 is 10 amino acids. Germline lookup yields CDR1 GTSNPN and CDR2 SVGIG (reference sequence).

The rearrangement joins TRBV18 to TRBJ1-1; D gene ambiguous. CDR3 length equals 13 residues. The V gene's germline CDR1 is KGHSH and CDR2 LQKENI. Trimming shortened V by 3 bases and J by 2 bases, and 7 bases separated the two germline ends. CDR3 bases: TGTGCCAGCTCACCGTTGTCTAACACTGAAGCTTTCTTT. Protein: CASSPLSNTEAFF. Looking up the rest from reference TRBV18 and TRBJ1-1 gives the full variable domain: NAGVMQNPRHLVRRRGQEARLRCSPMKGHSHVYWYRQLPEEGLKFMVYLQKENIIDESGMPKERFSAEFPKEGPSILRIQQVVRGDSAAYFCASSPLSNTEAFFGQGTRLTVV.

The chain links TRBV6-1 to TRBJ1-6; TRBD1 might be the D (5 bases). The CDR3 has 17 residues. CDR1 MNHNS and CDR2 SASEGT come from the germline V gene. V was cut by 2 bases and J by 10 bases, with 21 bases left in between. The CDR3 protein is CASSEPRGRWGGSPLHF. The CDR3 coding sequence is TGTGCCAGCAGTGAACCAAGGGGCAGGTGGGGTGGATCACCCCTCCACTTT.

This CDR3 reads CASSFSLGDRGRNQPQHF. The CDR3 DNA follows: TGTGCCAGCAGCTTCTCACTAGGGGACAGGGGACGCAATCAGCCCCAGCATTTT. The chain has TRBV11-3 and TRBJ1-5; 10 bases fit TRBD1. This CDR3 has 18 residues. The germline CDR1 and CDR2 sequences are SGHNT and YENEEA. After removal of 3 bases from V and 2 bases from J, the junction contained 10 bases not matched to a gene.

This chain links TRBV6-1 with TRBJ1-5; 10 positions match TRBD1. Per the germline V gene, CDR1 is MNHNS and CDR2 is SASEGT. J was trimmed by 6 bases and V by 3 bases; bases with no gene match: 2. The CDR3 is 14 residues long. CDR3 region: CASSEGQGFQPQHF. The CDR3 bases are TGTGCCAGCAGTGAGGGACAGGGGTTTCAGCCCCAGCATTTT.

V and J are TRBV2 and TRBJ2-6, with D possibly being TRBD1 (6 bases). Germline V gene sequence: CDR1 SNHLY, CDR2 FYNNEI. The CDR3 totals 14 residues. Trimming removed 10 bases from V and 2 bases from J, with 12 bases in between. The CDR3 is CATLTGTGANVLTF. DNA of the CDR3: TGTGCCACTCTTACAGGGACTGGGGCCAACGTCCTGACTTTC.

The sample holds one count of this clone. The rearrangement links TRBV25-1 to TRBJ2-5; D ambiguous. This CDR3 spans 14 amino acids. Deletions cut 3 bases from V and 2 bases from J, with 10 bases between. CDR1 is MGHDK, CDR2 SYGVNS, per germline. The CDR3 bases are TGTGCCAGCAGTGAGGTAGGAACTCAAGAGACCCAGTACTTC. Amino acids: CASSEVGTQETQYF.

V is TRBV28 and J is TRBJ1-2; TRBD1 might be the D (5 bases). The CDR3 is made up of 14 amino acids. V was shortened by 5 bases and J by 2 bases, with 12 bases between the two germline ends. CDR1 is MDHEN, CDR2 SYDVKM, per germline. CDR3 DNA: TGTGCCAGCAGTCAAGGGGCGGGAAACTATGGCTACACCTTC. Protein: CASSQGAGNYGYTF.

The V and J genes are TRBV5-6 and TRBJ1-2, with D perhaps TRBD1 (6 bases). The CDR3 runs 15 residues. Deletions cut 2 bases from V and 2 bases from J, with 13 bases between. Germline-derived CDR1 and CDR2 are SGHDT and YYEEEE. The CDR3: CASSFQDRPNYGYTF. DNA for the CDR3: TGTGCCAGCAGCTTCCAGGACAGACCCAACTATGGCTACACCTTC.